Shown below are 6 T cell receptor beta chains from a single sample sequenced in a study of T cell responses to AZD1222 COVID-19 vaccine. Only in-frame clones appear in the TCRdb table, and some are missing; sequencing was by immunoSEQ multiplex PCR. Of under 150,000 clones listed, 75% to 90% are singletons. The sequenced sample was peripheral blood, obtained on day 0 of AZD1222 vaccination. The receptor set was obtained from an adult in good health.

This clone was detected once. V usage is TRBV5-5 and J usage is TRBJ1-4, with D unclear. V lost 1 base, J lost 0 bases, and 7 bases lay in between. Per germline, CDR1 SGHKS and CDR2 YYEKEE (reference sequence). This CDR3 spans 15 amino acids. The CDR3 spells CASSLSVATNEKLFF. CDR3 in DNA: TGTGCCAGCAGCTTGAGCGTAGCAACTAATGAAAAACTGTTTTTT.

The chain is built from TRBV7-8 and TRBJ1-5; 7 nucleotides line up with TRBD1. CDR3 length: 16 residues. CDR1 and CDR2 (germline): SGHVS, FQNEAQ. Trimming removed 4 bases from V and 6 bases from J; junction bases left unmatched: 12. The DNA of the CDR3 is TGTGCCAGCAGCTCAACGCAGACAGGGCTGGGTCAGCCCCAGCATTTT. This translates into CASSSTQTGLGQPQHF.

The chain carries TRBV7-9 and TRBJ1-2; 12 bases map to TRBD1. The germline V gene encodes CDR1 SEHNR and CDR2 FQNEAQ (reference sequence). The length of the CDR3 is 16 residues. V was pared by 4 bases and J by 3 bases, with 6 bases of the junction left unmatched. The CDR3 loop is CASSSGQGAGDYGYTF. In DNA form, the CDR3 reads TGTGCCAGCAGCTCGGGACAGGGGGCGGGAGACTATGGCTACACCTTC.

V gene TRBV4-3 combines with J gene TRBJ2-2, with 10 bases lining up with TRBD2. Germline CDR1 reads LGHNA; CDR2 reads YSLEER. With V trimmed by 0 bases and J by 4 bases, 2 bases remained unmatched. The length of the CDR3 is 16 residues. The CDR3 loop is CASSQDSGGLTGELFF. CDR3 DNA sequence: TGCGCCAGCAGCCAAGATAGCGGGGGGCTCACCGGGGAGCTGTTTTTT.

Here the CDR3 reads CASSPRDNLRAYEQYF. The CDR3 nucleotides are TGTGCCAGCTCACCACGGGACAACCTAAGAGCGTACGAGCAGTACTTC. V and J are TRBV18 and TRBJ2-7, with D perhaps TRBD1 (6 bases). V lost 1 base, J lost 4 bases, and 17 bases lay in between. Germline values: CDR1 KGHSH, CDR2 LQKENI. The CDR3 totals 16 residues. The entire variable domain, with the rest obtained from reference TRBV18 and TRBJ2-7, is as follows: NAGVMQNPRHLVRRRGQEARLRCSPMKGHSHVYWYRQLPEEGLKFMVYLQKENIIDESGMPKERFSAEFPKEGPSILRIQQVVRGDSAAYFCASSPRDNLRAYEQYFGPGTRLTVT.

V gene TRBV7-9 combines with J gene TRBJ2-7, with D possibly being TRBD1 (7 bases). Trimming pared 1 base from V and 4 bases from J, leaving 17 bases between. From germline, CDR1 is SEHNR and CDR2 FQNEAQ (reference sequence). The CDR3 runs 16 residues. This CDR3 reads CASSLGPGRGEYEQYF. The CDR3 DNA reads TGTGCCAGCAGCTTAGGCCCGGGCAGGGGGGAGTACGAGCAGTACTTC.